The entry that follows covers one TCR beta chain sequence. This entry is derived from a study of blood T cell repertoires in COVID-19. In the authors' methods: Amplification of reference gene primers provided the estimated nucleated cell counts. Profiling relied on immunoSEQ multiplex PCR, and the TCRdb table lists in-frame clones only, not all of them. V, J and clone size are those of that table, while D and trimming were read from the DNA. The sample carries about 190,000 clones, roughly 80% recorded once. Looked up from germline, CDR1 is GTSNPN and CDR2 is SVGIG (reference sequence). The CDR3 totals 11 residues. V was clipped by 8 bases and J by 3 bases, with 11 bases between them.

This sequence joins TRBV30 and TRBJ2-7, with D tentatively TRBD1 (5 bases). The sequence was obtained from a woman between 45 and 60 years old with acute or convalescent COVID-19. Input material: peripheral blood. This CDR3 is CAGKGYYEQYF. The CDR3 DNA reads TGTGCCGGAAAGGGGTACTACGAGCAGTACTTC.